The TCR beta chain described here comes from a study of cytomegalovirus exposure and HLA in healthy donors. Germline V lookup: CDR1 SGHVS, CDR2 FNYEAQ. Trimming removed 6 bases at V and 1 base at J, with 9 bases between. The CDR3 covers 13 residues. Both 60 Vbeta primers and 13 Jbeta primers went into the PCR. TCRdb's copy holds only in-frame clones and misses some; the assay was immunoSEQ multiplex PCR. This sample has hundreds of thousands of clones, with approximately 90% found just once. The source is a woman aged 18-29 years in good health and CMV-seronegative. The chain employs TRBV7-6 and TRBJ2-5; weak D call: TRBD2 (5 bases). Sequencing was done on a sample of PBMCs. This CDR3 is CASSLLVQETQYF. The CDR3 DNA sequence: TGTGCCAGCAGTCTACTAGTCCAAGAGACCCAGTACTTC.